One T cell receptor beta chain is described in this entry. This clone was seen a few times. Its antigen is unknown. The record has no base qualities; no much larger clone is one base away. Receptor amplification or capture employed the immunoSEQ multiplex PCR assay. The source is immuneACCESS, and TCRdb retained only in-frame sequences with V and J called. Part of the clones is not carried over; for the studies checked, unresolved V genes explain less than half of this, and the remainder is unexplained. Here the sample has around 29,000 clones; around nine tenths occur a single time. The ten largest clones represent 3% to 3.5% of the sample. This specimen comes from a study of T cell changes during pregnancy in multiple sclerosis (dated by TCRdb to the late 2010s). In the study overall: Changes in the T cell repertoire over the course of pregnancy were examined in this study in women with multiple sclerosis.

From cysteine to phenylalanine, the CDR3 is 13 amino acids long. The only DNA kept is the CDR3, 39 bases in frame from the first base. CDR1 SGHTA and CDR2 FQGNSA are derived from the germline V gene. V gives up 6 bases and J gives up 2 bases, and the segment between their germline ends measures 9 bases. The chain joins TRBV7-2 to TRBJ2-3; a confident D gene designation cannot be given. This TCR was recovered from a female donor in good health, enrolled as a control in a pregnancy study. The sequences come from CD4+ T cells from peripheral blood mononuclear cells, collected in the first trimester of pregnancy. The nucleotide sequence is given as TGTGCCAGCAGTAAAGCCCTCACAGATACGCAGTATTTT. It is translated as CASSKALTDTQYF. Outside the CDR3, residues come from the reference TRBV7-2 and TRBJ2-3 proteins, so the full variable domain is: GAGVSQSPSNKVTEKGKDVELRCDPISGHTALYWYRQSLGQGLEFLIYFQGNSAPDKSGLPSDRFSAERTGGSVSTLTIQRTQQEDSAVYLCASSKALTDTQYFGPGTRLTVL.